Below are 10 T cell receptor beta chains sequenced from a single sample in a study of T cell responses to AZD1222 COVID-19 vaccine. Measured with immunoSEQ multiplex PCR; TCRdb has only the in-frame clones, and not every one. The table lists roughly 40,000 clones, approximately 88% of them singletons. This specimen consisted of peripheral blood, obtained 28 days after the second AZD1222 dose. Receptors were obtained from an adult who received the AZD1222 COVID-19 vaccine.

The CDR3 is CASAARYGYTF. Written as DNA, the CDR3 is TGTGCCAGCGCCGCTCGGTATGGCTACACCTTC. The chain carries TRBV3-1 (or the pseudogene TRBV3-2) and TRBJ1-2; D gene unclear. The CDR3 is 11 amino acids. From germline, CDR1 is LGHDT and CDR2 YNNKEL (reference sequence). Between the trimmed V and J ends, which lost 8 bases and 5 bases, there was a span of 9 bases.

The J gene is TRBJ1-2, the V gene TRBV3-1 (or the pseudogene TRBV3-2), with 7 bases that match TRBD1. The V and J ends lost 1 base and 4 bases, in that order; junction bases with no gene match: 9. The CDR3 loop spans 16 amino acids. Germline V CDR1 and CDR2: LGHDT, YNNKEL (reference sequence). The CDR3 here is CASSQVGTEILYGYTF. The CDR3 nucleotides are TGTGCCAGCAGCCAAGTGGGGACAGAAATACTCTATGGCTACACCTTC.

The rearrangement joins TRBV25-1 to TRBJ2-4; D is unclear. The V and J ends lost 2 bases and 0 bases respectively, with 5 bases between them. The CDR3 runs to 14 residues. Looked up from germline, CDR1 is MGHDK and CDR2 is SYGVNS. The CDR3 DNA sequence: TGTGCCAGCAGTGAAGGGCTAGCCAAAAACATTCAGTACTTC. Translation gives CASSEGLAKNIQYF.

V gene TRBV5-1 combines with J gene TRBJ2-2, with 8 positions matching TRBD1. The germline gives CDR1 SGHRS, CDR2 YFSETQ. This CDR3 contains 14 residues. Unmatched junction bases numbered 0, after V lost 1 base and J lost 4 bases. The CDR3 bases are TGCGCCAGCAGCTTGCAGGGGGCCACCGGGGAGCTGTTTTTT. Its translation is CASSLQGATGELFF.

The chain uses TRBV23-1 and TRBJ2-7, with D unclear. TRBV23-1 is flagged as an ORF with uncertain function. This CDR3 comprises 12 residues. DNA for the CDR3: TGCGCTCCTTCGGATTCCGCTGGCGAGCAGTACTTC. The encoded protein is CAPSDSAGEQYF.

The rearrangement links TRBV7-8 to TRBJ2-7; 9 bases are shared with TRBD2. The ends lost 4 bases at V and 7 bases at J; junction bases unmatched: 5. Germline V gene lookup returns CDR1 SGHVS and CDR2 FQNEAQ. The CDR3 is made up of 13 amino acids. The CDR3, as DNA: TGTGCCAGCAGCTCTGGGACTAGCTATGAGCAGTACTTC. This sequence encodes CASSSGTSYEQYF. Full variable domain (remainder filled in from reference TRBV7-8 and TRBJ2-7): GAGVSQSPRYKVAKRGQDVALRCDPISGHVSLFWYQQALGQGPEFLTYFQNEAQLDKSGLPSDRFFAERPEGSVSTLKIQRTQQEDSAVYLCASSSGTSYEQYFGPGTRLTVT.

This clone was found once. The chain carries TRBV12-5 and TRBJ1-1, with a possible D match to TRBD1 (6 bases). The V gene's germline CDR1 is LGHNT and CDR2 FRNRAP. V shed 7 bases and J shed 11 bases, with 23 bases lying between them. The CDR3 sequence is 14 residues long. CDR3 loop: CASVRQADLYEAFF. In nucleotides, the CDR3 is TGTGCTAGTGTACGACAGGCGGACCTTTATGAGGCTTTCTTT. Looking up the rest from reference TRBV12-5 and TRBJ1-1 gives the full variable domain: DARVTQTPRHKVTEMGQEVTMRCQPILGHNTVFWYRQTMMQGLELLAYFRNRAPLDDSGMPKDRFSAEMPDATLATLKIQPSEPRDSAVYFCASVRQADLYEAFFGQGTRLTVV.

The count of this clone is one. V and J are TRBV3-1 (or the pseudogene TRBV3-2) and TRBJ1-2; TRBD1 aligns across 8 bases. After removal of 2 bases from V and 2 bases from J, the junction contained 7 bases not matched to a gene. The germline V gene has CDR1 LGHDT and CDR2 YNNKEL (reference sequence). The CDR3 totals 16 residues. CDR3 sequence: CASSQPRAGGNYGYTF. The CDR3, as DNA: TGTGCCAGCAGCCAACCTCGGGCAGGGGGCAACTATGGCTACACCTTC.

The rearrangement links TRBV27 to TRBJ1-1; TRBD1 is a possible D gene (6 bases). The CDR3 consists of 14 residues. Trimming pared 4 bases from V and 2 bases from J, leaving 11 bases between. Germline-derived CDR1 and CDR2 are MNHEY and SMNVEV (reference sequence). CDR3 sequence reads: CASSWGGPNTEAFF. CDR3 DNA sequence: TGTGCCAGCAGTTGGGGGGGCCCCAACACTGAAGCTTTCTTT.

The chain has TRBV6-4 and TRBJ1-1; D remains ambiguous. The V gene lost 5 bases and the J gene lost 3 bases, with 10 bases spanning the gap. CDR1 is MRHNA, CDR2 SNTAGT, per germline. The CDR3 totals 13 residues. CDR3 protein: CASSSELDTEAFF. The CDR3 nucleotides are TGTGCCAGCAGTTCCGAGCTTGACACTGAAGCTTTCTTT.